What follows are 31 T cell receptor beta chains derived from one specimen sequenced in a study of blood T cell repertoires in COVID-19. Method: immunoSEQ multiplex PCR; TCRdb's copy keeps in-frame clones and lacks some. The sample holds approximately 250,000 clones; around four fifths are singletons and the top ten take 4.6%. Material: peripheral blood. The receptors stem from a man in his sixties who had recovered from COVID-19.

CDR3 sequence: CASSKGTSGTYEQYF. The DNA of the CDR3 is TGCGCCAGCAGCAAAGGGACTAGCGGAACCTACGAGCAGTACTTC. J is TRBJ2-7 and V is TRBV5-1, with 11 bases fitting TRBD2. This CDR3 has 15 amino acids. V dropped 4 bases and J dropped 2; count of bases not matched to a gene: 5. Germline loops: CDR1 SGHRS, CDR2 YFSETQ.

The chain has TRBV6-5 and TRBJ2-6, with D tentatively TRBD1 (5 bases). There are 16 residues in the CDR3. The V end lost 1 base, the J end lost 1 base, and 8 bases lay between the germline ends. The germline CDR1 and CDR2 sequences are MNHEY and SVGAGI. This CDR3 is CASSYLGASGANVLTF. As DNA, the CDR3 is TGTGCCAGCAGTTACTTAGGGGCTTCTGGGGCCAACGTCCTGACTTTC.

This chain joins TRBV19 and TRBJ2-3; 15 bases match TRBD2. CDR1 is LNHDA, CDR2 SQIVND, per germline (reference sequence). After removal of 9 bases from V and 5 bases from J, the junction contained 6 bases not matched to a gene. This CDR3 has 15 residues. In DNA, the CDR3 is TGTGCCAGCCGGACTAGCGGGAGGGCCGAAGATACGCAGTATTTT. This gives the protein CASRTSGRAEDTQYF.

The chain carries TRBV7-2 and TRBJ2-7, with 7 bases lining up with TRBD2. This CDR3 has 18 residues. V dropped 1 base and J dropped 6; count of bases not matched to a gene: 18. Per the germline V gene, CDR1 is SGHTA and CDR2 is FQGNSA. The CDR3 is CASSLVALRMGGEAEQYF. CDR3 in DNA: TGTGCCAGCAGCTTAGTAGCCCTCCGAATGGGGGGGGAAGCCGAGCAGTACTTC.

This clone was seen a handful of times. This chain links TRBV5-5 with TRBJ2-7; 9 positions agree with TRBD1. J lost 1 base, V lost 0 bases, and 14 bases had no gene match. This CDR3 contains 19 residues. The V gene's germline CDR1 is SGHKS and CDR2 YYEKEE (reference sequence). CDR3 in DNA: TGTGCCAGCAGCTTGGATCGGGACAGGGTAGTTTTTCGTTCCTACGAGCAGTACTTC. Translated: CASSLDRDRVVFRSYEQYF.

The rearrangement joins TRBV24-1 to TRBJ2-5; no reliable D call. Deletions cut 5 bases from V and 0 bases from J, with 6 bases between. The CDR3 runs 13 residues. Germline V gene lookup returns CDR1 KGHDR and CDR2 SFDVKD. CDR3 in amino acids: CATSGGYQETQYF. The CDR3 nucleotides are TGTGCCACCAGTGGAGGCTACCAAGAGACCCAGTACTTC.

This clone is a singleton in its sample. The rearrangement links TRBV2 to TRBJ2-2; D is ambiguous. Germline CDR1 SNHLY, CDR2 FYNNEI. V lost 3 bases and J 2 bases, leaving 10 bases between the germline ends. The CDR3 totals 15 residues. The CDR3 region has the DNA TGTGCCAGCAGTGATAGGCTAGTTAACACCGGGGAGCTGTTTTTT. This gives the protein CASSDRLVNTGELFF. Full variable domain (rest looked up from reference TRBV2 and TRBJ2-2): EPEVTQTPSHQVTQMGQEVILRCVPISNHLYFYWYRQILGQKVEFLVSFYNNEISEKSEIFDDQFSVERPDGSNFTLKIRSTKLEDSAMYFCASSDRLVNTGELFFGEGSRLTVL.

This rearrangement joins TRBV7-9 to TRBJ1-5; 7 nucleotides agree with TRBD1. The CDR3 covers 15 residues. The germline gives CDR1 SEHNR, CDR2 FQNEAQ (reference sequence). The V and J ends lost 5 bases and 0 bases, in that order; junction bases with no gene match: 4. DNA of the CDR3: TGTGCCAGCAGCCCGGGACAGAATAGCAATCAGCCCCAGCATTTT. This codes for CASSPGQNSNQPQHF. Combining the CDR3 with reference TRBV7-9 and TRBJ1-5 gives the whole variable domain DTGVSQNPRHKITKRGQNVTFRCDPISEHNRLYWYRQTLGQGPEFLTYFQNEAQLEKSRLLSDRFSAERPKGSFSTLEIQRTEQGDSAMYLCASSPGQNSNQPQHFGDGTRLSIL.

This clone was seen just once. The gene calls are TRBV10-2 and TRBJ2-6, with TRBD1 matching over 10 bases. Germline trimming cut 3 bases from V and 3 bases from J; bases unmatched to any gene: 5. Germline CDR1 is WSHSY and CDR2 is SAAADI. The CDR3 length is 17 residues. CDR3 protein: CASSESTGGSGANVLTF. DNA of the CDR3: TGCGCCAGCAGTGAATCGACAGGGGGCAGTGGGGCCAACGTCCTGACTTTC.

The chain employs TRBV18 and TRBJ2-3; 11 nucleotides line up with TRBD1. This CDR3 is 17 amino acids long. From germline, CDR1 is KGHSH and CDR2 LQKENI. Losses at the gene ends were 4 bases for V and 2 bases for J; bases not matched to a gene: 8. This CDR3 is CASSRTGQGALTDTQYF. CDR3 in DNA: TGTGCCAGCTCACGCACAGGACAGGGGGCTCTCACAGATACGCAGTATTTT.

V and J are TRBV11-2 and TRBJ2-7, with TRBD1 as a possible D gene (6 bases). This CDR3 comprises 15 residues. V lost 0 bases and J lost 0, with 9 bases in between. Germline V lookup: CDR1 SGHAT, CDR2 FQNNGV. For the CDR3, the DNA is TGTGCCAGCAGCTTAGAGGGGGCACTCTCCTACGAGCAGTACTTC. Its protein is CASSLEGALSYEQYF.

The gene calls are TRBV19 and TRBJ1-5, with D maybe TRBD1 (5 bases). The V end lost 3 bases, the J end lost 7 bases, and 10 bases lay between the germline ends. The CDR3 extends over 13 amino acids. Germline V gives CDR1 LNHDA, CDR2 SQIVND (reference sequence). In DNA, the CDR3 is TGTGCCAGTAGTATGAGCAGGGAACAGCCCCAGCATTTT. As protein: CASSMSREQPQHF.

In nucleotides, the CDR3 is TGTGCTAGTGCCCCGGGGGGGACGGCCCAAGAGACCCAGTACTTC. This codes for CASAPGGTAQETQYF. This chain uses TRBV12-5 with TRBJ2-5; the match to TRBD2 covers 8 bases. CDR1 is LGHNT, CDR2 FRNRAP, per germline. This CDR3 is built from 15 residues. The J segment lost 1 base and the V segment lost 7 bases, leaving 8 bases of the junction unmatched.

This clone was counted a few times. The V call is TRBV6-5, the J call TRBJ2-6; 8 nucleotides align to TRBD2. V shed 11 bases, J shed 4 bases, and the junction held 10 bases outside the gene matches. CDR1 is MNHEY and CDR2 is SVGAGI in the germline V gene. CDR3 length equals 15 residues. In nucleotides, the CDR3 is TGTGCCTGTGGCGGACTAGCTGGCGGGGCCAACGTCCTGACTTTC. The encoded protein is CACGGLAGGANVLTF.

The gene calls are TRBV7-7 and TRBJ2-5, with TRBD2 matching 8 bases. The CDR3 covers 16 residues. V lost 5 bases, J lost 5 bases, and 13 bases stayed unmatched. Germline lookup yields CDR1 SSHAT and CDR2 FNYEAQ (reference sequence). For the CDR3, the DNA is TGTGCCAGCAGCCCCACTCCACGGGGGGGATTGGAGACCCAGTACTTC. Protein sequence: CASSPTPRGGLETQYF.

The chain links TRBV6-5 to TRBJ2-7, with 7 bases identical to TRBD1. This CDR3 region has 14 residues. V shed 6 bases, J shed 4 bases, and the junction held 9 bases outside the gene matches. Germline V gene sequence: CDR1 MNHEY, CDR2 SVGAGI. The CDR3 nucleotides are TGTGCCAGCAGACCCCCCGGCAGGGGGTACGAGCAGTACTTC. Its protein product is CASRPPGRGYEQYF.

Judged by abundance, this clone is medium-sized (0.01 to 0.1%). This sample also contains other DNA sequences that code for the same CDR3. This sequence joins TRBV24-1 and TRBJ2-2, with 7 bases lining up with TRBD2. Unmatched junction bases numbered 2, after V lost 4 bases and J lost 4 bases. Germline V gene sequence: CDR1 KGHDR, CDR2 SFDVKD. This CDR3 spans 14 amino acids. Here the CDR3 DNA reads TGTGCCACCAGTGAGGGGGGGGGCACCGGGGAGCTGTTTTTT. Amino acids: CATSEGGGTGELFF.

DNA of the CDR3: TGTGCCAGCAGCTTATTACAGGGAGGGGAAAAACTGTTTTTT. Residues: CASSLLQGGEKLFF. The chain employs TRBV7-8 and TRBJ1-4, with D possibly matching TRBD1 (6 bases). V was cut by 2 bases and J by 8 bases, with 12 bases left in between. The CDR3 length is 14 residues. Germline-derived CDR1 and CDR2 are SGHVS and FQNEAQ.

The chain links TRBV18 to TRBJ1-1; 7 positions match TRBD1. In germline, CDR1 is KGHSH, CDR2 LQKENI. This CDR3 region has 15 residues. Trimming at V came to 5 bases and at J to 1 base, leaving 7 bases not matched to a gene. CDR3 protein: CASSTDRAPNTEAFF. The CDR3 DNA is TGTGCCAGCTCAACAGACAGGGCCCCGAACACTGAAGCTTTCTTT.

The chain uses TRBV13 and TRBJ2-1, with D uncertain. The CDR3 consists of 12 residues. Germline assignment: CDR1 PRHDT and CDR2 FYEKMQ (reference sequence). Trimming took off 0 bases at V and 10 bases at J, with 7 bases between the two ends. The CDR3 coding sequence is TGTGCCAGCAGCTTAGGAGCGAGGGAGCAGTTCTTC. Translation gives CASSLGAREQFF.

The rearrangement links TRBV19 to TRBJ1-4, with D uncertain. Trimming took off 4 bases at V and 3 bases at J, with 12 bases between the two ends. CDR1 is LNHDA, CDR2 SQIVND, per germline (reference sequence). The CDR3 consists of 15 residues. In DNA, the CDR3 is TGTGCCAGTAGTAACCCGGGGTCGGCTAATGAAAAACTGTTTTTT. This gives the protein CASSNPGSANEKLFF.

The V and J genes are TRBV3-1 (or the pseudogene TRBV3-2) and TRBJ1-5; D might be TRBD1 (5 bases). Trimming cost V 3 bases and J 6 bases, with 18 bases left between them. Germline assignment: CDR1 LGHDT and CDR2 YNNKEL (reference sequence). There are 16 residues in the CDR3. CDR3 sequence: CASSQGQGLVGQPQHF. The CDR3, as DNA: TGTGCCAGCAGCCAGGGCCAGGGTCTAGTGGGTCAGCCCCAGCATTTT.

The chain carries TRBV3-1 (or the pseudogene TRBV3-2) and TRBJ1-3; D not resolved. The CDR3 sequence is 15 residues long. Germline V gene sequence: CDR1 LGHDT, CDR2 YNNKEL (reference sequence). The V end lost 4 bases, the J end lost 4 bases, and 14 bases lay between the germline ends. This chain's CDR3 is CASSPKTFSGNTIYF. In DNA, the CDR3 is TGTGCCAGCAGCCCCAAAACCTTTAGCGGAAACACCATATATTTT.

V gene TRBV5-6 combines with J gene TRBJ2-3; TRBD1 aligns across 10 bases. Trimming removed 4 bases from V and 4 bases from J; junction bases left unmatched: 3. Per germline, CDR1 SGHDT and CDR2 YYEEEE. This CDR3 contains 14 residues. The CDR3 DNA sequence: TGTGCCAGCAGCCCAGGACAGGGGGCAGATACGCAGTATTTT. Protein sequence: CASSPGQGADTQYF.

The V and J genes are TRBV6-5 and TRBJ2-3; D unresolved. The V end was cut by 5 bases, the J end by 1 base, with 10 bases between. The CDR3 loop spans 14 amino acids. Looked up from germline, CDR1 is MNHEY and CDR2 is SVGAGI. In nucleotides, the CDR3 is TGTGCCAGCAGTCGAGACACCGGCACAGATACGCAGTATTTT. Translating gives CASSRDTGTDTQYF.

The V and J genes are TRBV5-4 and TRBJ1-1, with D unresolved. The CDR3 has 14 amino acids. The germline V gene has CDR1 SGHNT and CDR2 YYREEE (reference sequence). V was trimmed by 1 base and J by 11 bases, leaving 18 bases between them. The CDR3 protein is CASSLRGTGLGAFF. DNA of the CDR3: TGTGCCAGCAGCTTGCGGGGAACGGGTCTGGGTGCTTTCTTT.

The V and J genes are TRBV10-1 and TRBJ2-2, with 9 bases fitting TRBD1. CDR3 length: 14 amino acids. The ends lost 8 bases at V and 4 bases at J; junction bases unmatched: 5. CDR1 is WNHNN, CDR2 SYGVQD, per germline (reference sequence). This chain's CDR3 is CASGDRDVTGELFF. As DNA, the CDR3 is TGCGCCAGCGGGGACAGGGACGTCACCGGGGAGCTGTTTTTT.

The chain couples TRBV9 to TRBJ1-6; 8 bases align to TRBD1. The CDR3 totals 13 residues. V lost 3 bases to trimming and J lost 7 bases; unmatched junction nucleotides: 0. The germline CDR1 and CDR2 sequences are SGDLS and YYNGEE. CDR3 bases: TGTGCCAGCAGCGGACAGGGGAATTCACCCCTCCACTTT. Its translation is CASSGQGNSPLHF.

The CDR3 bases are TGCGCCAGCAGCTTGGCACCTAGTTGGGTGTCCTACAATGAGCAGTTCTTC. It translates to CASSLAPSWVSYNEQFF. The chain combines TRBV5-1 with TRBJ2-1; D is ambiguous. This CDR3 comprises 17 residues. Trimming stripped 0 bases from V and 1 base from J, with 14 bases between. Germline V gene sequence: CDR1 SGHRS, CDR2 YFSETQ. The full variable domain, completed using reference TRBV5-1 and TRBJ2-1, is KAGVTQTPRYLIKTRGQQVTLSCSPISGHRSVSWYQQTPGQGLQFLFEYFSETQRNKGNFPGRFSGRQFSNSRSEMNVSTLELGDSALYLCASSLAPSWVSYNEQFFGPGTRLTVL.

This clone was seen a few times. V is TRBV5-5 and J is TRBJ2-1; 9 bases are a match to TRBD2. With V trimmed by 4 bases and J by 10 bases, 12 bases remained unmatched. The CDR3 is made up of 15 amino acids. Germline CDR1 reads SGHKS; CDR2 reads YYEKEE (reference sequence). The CDR3 protein is CASSPPGILAGEQFF. The CDR3 region has the DNA TGTGCCAGCAGCCCACCAGGGATCCTAGCGGGAGAGCAGTTCTTC.

This sequence joins TRBV5-1 and TRBJ1-6, with 9 bases lining up with TRBD1. The CDR3 has 14 residues. Germline lookup yields CDR1 SGHRS and CDR2 YFSETQ. V lost 1 base, J lost 7 bases, and 0 bases stayed unmatched. The CDR3 coding sequence is TGCGCCAGCAGCTTGACAGGGGGCAATTCACCCCTCCACTTT. It yields the protein CASSLTGGNSPLHF.